The 17 T cell receptor beta chains below all came from one sample that was sequenced in a study of shared T cell receptors in the human thymus. Assay: immunoSEQ multiplex PCR; the TCRdb copy retains only in-frame clones and omits some. The profile shows roughly 550,000 clones, 70% to 80% of them singletons. These data were also filed under a second study, of human thymus T cells.

Sequencing input: thymocytes. Receptors originate from a boy under two years old with a congenital heart defect.

The chain is built from TRBV30 and TRBJ2-2; TRBD1 might be the D (6 bases). Trimming took off 5 bases at V and 0 bases at J, with 13 bases between the two ends. There are 15 residues in the CDR3. Germline loops: CDR1 GTSNPN, CDR2 SVGIG (reference sequence). For the CDR3, the DNA is TGTGCCTGGGAGAGGGACAAGACGAACACCGGGGAGCTGTTTTTT. Translating gives CAWERDKTNTGELFF. Supplemented by reference TRBV30 and TRBJ2-2, the full variable domain reads SQTIHQWPATLVQPVGSPLSLECTVEGTSNPNLYWYRQAAGRGLQLLFYSVGIGQISSEVPQNLSASRPQDRQFILSSKKLLLSDSGFYLCAWERDKTNTGELFFGEGSRLTVL.

This chain connects TRBV4-1 to TRBJ2-5, with 7 positions matching TRBD1. The CDR3 covers 17 residues. Germline V gene data show CDR1 as MGHRA and CDR2 as YSYEKL. V lost 0 bases to trimming and J lost 6 bases; unmatched junction nucleotides: 13. CDR3 residues: CASSQEPWDRAPKTQYF. CDR3 bases: TGCGCCAGCAGCCAAGAACCGTGGGACAGAGCCCCAAAGACCCAGTACTTC.

In its sample, this clone was seen once. The chain carries TRBV11-3 and TRBJ2-1; 9 nucleotides match TRBD2. The CDR3 has 12 residues. Germline lookup yields CDR1 SGHNT and CDR2 YENEEA. Trimming cost V 5 bases and J 12 bases; bases outside gene matches: 5. The CDR3 region is CASSPSGVGQFF. As DNA, the CDR3 is TGTGCCAGCAGCCCTAGCGGGGTTGGGCAGTTCTTC.

Notes on this clone: One end of the junction does not line up with germline, which may come from a read error. This chain uses TRBV7-8 with TRBJ2-7; TRBD2 agrees at 8 bases. The CDR3 has 19 amino acids. Germline loops: CDR1 SGHVS, CDR2 FQNEAQ. The CDR3 protein is CASSSFPGLDLLTSCEQYF. The CDR3 DNA follows: TGTGCCAGCAGCTCTTTCCCGGGACTAGACCTTTTAACATCCTGCGAGCAGTACTTC.

V usage is TRBV5-1 and J usage is TRBJ2-3; 11 bases are shared with TRBD2. V lost 4 bases, J lost 0 bases, and 1 base stayed unmatched. The CDR3 totals 15 residues. Germline V gene lookup returns CDR1 SGHRS and CDR2 YFSETQ. CDR3 DNA: TGCGCCAGCAGCAGGACTAGCGGGAGCACAGATACGCAGTATTTT. Its protein product is CASSRTSGSTDTQYF.

This chain links TRBV14 with TRBJ2-7; 10 bases match TRBD2. V lost 4 bases, J lost 4 bases, and 13 bases stayed unmatched. Per the germline V gene, CDR1 is SGHDN and CDR2 is FVKESK. The CDR3 sequence is 17 residues long. The CDR3 spells CASSPVALAGEGYEQYF. The CDR3 nucleotides read TGTGCCAGCAGCCCGGTAGCCCTAGCGGGAGAGGGTTACGAGCAGTACTTC.

This chain uses TRBV4-3 with TRBJ2-3; 9 nucleotides align to TRBD2. Germline lookup yields CDR1 LGHNA and CDR2 YSLEER. The CDR3 runs to 16 residues. Losses at the gene ends were 0 bases for V and 5 bases for J; bases not matched to a gene: 6. CDR3 sequence: CASSQDRASGKDTQYF. Here the CDR3 DNA reads TGCGCCAGCAGCCAAGATCGGGCTAGCGGGAAAGATACGCAGTATTTT.

In this sample, this clone turned up once. The chain combines TRBV11-2 with TRBJ1-1; 8 nucleotides agree with TRBD1. With V trimmed by 1 base and J by 2 bases, 3 bases remained unmatched. The CDR3 extends over 15 amino acids. CDR1 and CDR2 (germline): SGHAT, FQNNGV. The CDR3 region is CASSLARGRNTEAFF. CDR3 coding DNA: TGTGCCAGCAGCTTAGCCAGGGGGCGAAACACTGAAGCTTTCTTT.

The table lists this clone with a count of one. This chain uses TRBV5-1 with TRBJ2-5; D call uncertain. This CDR3 is built from 15 residues. CDR1 is SGHRS and CDR2 is YFSETQ in the germline V gene. V lost 0 bases and J lost 4, with 13 bases in between. CDR3 DNA: TGCGCCAGCAGCTTGGCTGTGGGCTCTCGAGAGACCCAGTACTTC. It encodes CASSLAVGSRETQYF.

J is TRBJ1-1 and V is TRBV2; 7 bases are a match to TRBD1. This CDR3 is built from 13 residues. V trimming: 8 bases; J trimming: 0 bases; junction bases outside the gene matches: 3. Germline V CDR1 and CDR2: SNHLY, FYNNEI. The CDR3 region is CASQGGMNTEAFF. The CDR3 nucleotides are TGTGCCAGCCAGGGGGGAATGAACACTGAAGCTTTCTTT. Full variable domain (rest looked up from reference TRBV2 and TRBJ1-1): EPEVTQTPSHQVTQMGQEVILRCVPISNHLYFYWYRQILGQKVEFLVSFYNNEISEKSEIFDDQFSVERPDGSNFTLKIRSTKLEDSAMYFCASQGGMNTEAFFGQGTRLTVV.

The rearrangement uses TRBV4-3 and TRBJ2-5, with TRBD2 as a possible D gene (5 bases). The CDR3 has 15 amino acids. Germline-derived CDR1 and CDR2 are LGHNA and YSLEER. With 0 bases removed from V and 4 bases from J, the gap between germline ends came to 12 bases. The CDR3 protein is CASSQDRGQGETQYF. In DNA form, the CDR3 reads TGCGCCAGCAGCCAAGATCGGGGTCAAGGAGAGACCCAGTACTTC.

This clone was recorded only once. This rearrangement joins TRBV4-1 to TRBJ1-2; 7 bases match TRBD1. The CDR3 is 20 residues long. V lost 0 bases and J lost 2; bases outside the gene matches: 18. Germline CDR1 reads MGHRA; CDR2 reads YSYEKL. The CDR3 region is CASSQDPPGGRLGANYGYTF. DNA for the CDR3: TGCGCCAGCAGCCAAGACCCACCAGGGGGGCGCTTGGGGGCGAACTATGGCTACACCTTC.

This sequence joins TRBV27 and TRBJ2-7; D possibly corresponds to TRBD1 (5 bases). This CDR3 comprises 15 residues. The germline CDR1 and CDR2 sequences are MNHEY and SMNVEV (reference sequence). Trimming removed 3 bases from V and 4 bases from J, with 16 bases in between. DNA for the CDR3: TGTGCCAGCAGTTTGGCCAGGGCTGGGCGGTACGAGCAGTACTTC. It is translated as CASSLARAGRYEQYF.

The rearrangement uses TRBV29-1 and TRBJ2-5; the D is unclear. Per the germline V gene, CDR1 is SQVTM and CDR2 is ANQGSEA. The CDR3 totals 11 residues. The V and J ends lost 8 bases and 2 bases respectively, with 9 bases between them. The CDR3 loop is CSLRRQETQYF. CDR3 DNA sequence: TGCAGCCTGAGGAGACAAGAGACCCAGTACTTC.

The V call is TRBV28, the J call TRBJ2-7; 13 nucleotides line up with TRBD2. Per the germline V gene, CDR1 is MDHEN and CDR2 is SYDVKM. This CDR3 is 17 amino acids long. V dropped 3 bases and J dropped 4; count of bases not matched to a gene: 9. The CDR3 DNA reads as TGTGCCAGCAGTTTTCCCCCCCGGACTAGCGGGAGTTACGAGCAGTACTTC. This gives the protein CASSFPPRTSGSYEQYF.

The rearrangement uses TRBV4-1 and TRBJ2-3; 8 bases map to TRBD2. V was pared by 1 base and J by 0 bases, with 0 bases of the junction left unmatched. Germline CDR1 is MGHRA and CDR2 is YSYEKL. CDR3 size: 15 residues. The CDR3 spells CASSQGTSSTDTQYF. The CDR3 bases are TGCGCCAGCAGCCAAGGGACTAGCAGCACAGATACGCAGTATTTT.

This clone was observed once. The chain joins TRBV28 to TRBJ1-4; no clear D. CDR3 length: 17 residues. Germline V CDR1 and CDR2: MDHEN, SYDVKM. Trimming shortened V by 3 bases and J by 3 bases, and 17 bases separated the two germline ends. The CDR3 loop is CASSFLWAGLANEKLFF. The CDR3 DNA reads as TGTGCCAGCAGTTTCCTATGGGCAGGCTTAGCTAATGAAAAACTGTTTTTT.